This TCR beta chain was found in a study of tissue T cells after allogeneic stem cell transplantation (dated by TCRdb to the early 2020s). Describing the broader study: Using research autopsies of patients with and without GVHD, plus mouse models of GVHD, the study profiled TCR beta repertoires across many tissues. The human arm was conducted as a prospective observational study, and neither blinding nor randomization was performed.

Overall study outcomes, separate from this receptor: Within patients, how anatomically similar tissues were was a major factor shaping TCR repertoire composition, regardless of disease or transplant status. In both patients and mice, only a limited portion of the TCR repertoire detected in tissues was captured by blood and spleen T cells. The study did not determine which tissue TCRs were alloreactive or antigen-specific, and some clones might have been persisting host cells. Sampling depth was acknowledged as a limitation, and the patient cohort was both small and clinically heterogeneous. Only a few T cell clones appeared in more than one patient, yet motif-based clustering showed tissue-specific repertoire signatures that were shared between patients.

V is cut back by 1 base and J by 6 bases, with 3 bases in the junction unmatched. CDR1 and CDR2, looked up from the germline V gene, are LGHNA and YSYQKL. Including cysteine and phenylalanine, the CDR3 has 14 amino acids. The CDR3 was read in part: 39 bases, with the frame set at base 1. The library relied on the immunoSEQ multiplex PCR assay. TCRbeta CDR3 sequencing was done by Adaptive Biotechnologies at survey depth, reporting CDR3 sequences, V/J genes, productive frequency and template counts. Amplification of TCR beta CDR3 regions was performed from genomic DNA rather than from RNA. Under the source paper's analysis protocol: Jensen-Shannon divergence served to quantify pairwise repertoire overlap between tissues, with 0 meaning identical and 1 meaning complete divergence. Tissues were clustered by single-linkage agglomerative hierarchical clustering of pairwise JSD values and displayed as dendrograms. All patient samples were analyzed with GLIPH2 using simulation_depth 1000, kmer_min_depth 3 and cdr3_length_cutoff 8, and only groups containing more than two unique CDR3s were kept. In a standardized tissue-overlap score, Jaccard GLIPH-group overlap across patients was extrapolated to a standard repertoire size of 1000 clones. Associations of diversity with clinical or experimental variables used linear mixed-effect models with tissue fixed effects and individual random effects. TCRdb re-hosts the immuneACCESS table, in-frame sequences only. Its copies lack some clones; in the studies checked, an unresolved V gene accounts for under half of them, and the cause for the rest is not known. V and J calls and clone size are given by that table; D and trimming were obtained from the DNA. Recorded for this sample are roughly 6,800 clones; roughly 53% of them occurred a single time. Roughly 3.9% of the sample lies in the top ten.

What the time point label conveys for this sample: mouse harvest day 7 after allogeneic transplant. Each mouse graft, delivered by tail vein injection, combined 10^6 splenic CD5+ T cells with 10^7 T-cell-depleted bone marrow cells. GVHD in mice was modeled with a major MHC-mismatch B6 (H2b) into BALB/c (H2d) model, and tissues were profiled at day 7 or 14. On day 7 or 14 post-transplant, mouse tissues and retro-orbital blood were harvested with separate sterile tools for each animal, and livers were flushed before harvest. Before genomic DNA isolation with the DNeasy Blood & Tissue Kit, mouse tissues were minced using razor blades in buffered saline. On this clone: There is no known antigen for this receptor. The gene names and germline sequences used here belong to the mouse. From the germline J gene comes the end of the CDR3, since the read stops 1 residue before it.

The chain is encoded by TRBV2 joined to TRBJ2-3, with TRBD2 identical over 8 junction bases. Sequencing input: gut tissue. The sequence came from a female BALB/c mouse given C57BL/6 T cells with graft-versus-host disease after an allogeneic hematopoietic cell transplant. CDR3 region: CASSQGGGAETLYF. CDR3 DNA, as far as it was read: TGTGCCAGCAGCCAAGGGGGGGGCGCCGAAACGCTGTAT.